Listed below are T cell receptor beta chains from one sample, sequenced in a study of T cells in Graves' hyperthyroidism and ophthalmopathy. One entry per CDR3 protein results from TCRdb running MiXCR on the multiplex PCR reads. The sample has roughly 630,000 distinct CDR3 sequences; less than 20% are singletons. Material: blood. The receptors come from a woman between 25 and 40 years old with Graves' hyperthyroidism. Both conserved end residues are part of each CDR3. The D gene is left open where the match is weak. Not all rows give a size; the values are once, few, many and, for expanded clones, a class.

TRBJ2-1 many TRBV2 . TGTGCCAGCACCAGGGGGGGTGAGCAGTTCTTC CASTRGGEQFF
TRBJ2-1 . TRBV19 TRBD2 TGTGCCAGTAGTATAGGGATACTAGCGGGAGGAGGCAATGAGCAGTTCTTC CASSIGILAGGGNEQFF
TRBJ1-5 few TRBV2 . TGTGCCAGCAGTGGTGGGCAGCCTGGCATGCCCCAGCATTTT CASSGGQPGMPQHF
TRBJ2-6 few TRBV7-9 TRBD2 TGTGCCAGCAGCCCAGGACTAGCGGGCTTCTCTGGGGCCAACGTCCTGACTTTC CASSPGLAGFSGANVLTF
TRBJ1-6 . TRBV27 . TGTGCCAGCACTCGCAGCGTCAATTCACCCCTCCACTTT CASTRSVNSPLHF
TRBJ2-3 few TRBV27 TRBD2 TGTGCCAGCAGCGGATTTCAGGGAAGGGGCCCTAGCGGGAGGGCCCGGGATACGCAGTATTTT CASSGFQGRGPSGRARDTQYF
TRBJ1-1 . TRBV27 TRBD1 TGTGCCAGCAGTTCAAAGACAGGGGACACTGAAGCTTTCTTT CASSSKTGDTEAFF
TRBJ2-2 few TRBV10-3 TRBD1 TGTGCCATCAGTGAGCCCCCGGGACAGGGTAGCACCGGGGAGCTGTTTTTT CAISEPPGQGSTGELFF
TRBJ2-7 . TRBV7-3 . TGTGCCAGCAGCCGACAGGACTCTAGAGAGCAGTACTTC CASSRQDSREQYF
TRBJ2-2 few TRBV12-3/TRBV12-4 . TGTGCCAGCAGCAACCCCCAGGGGACCTACACCGGGGAGCTGTTTTTT CASSNPQGTYTGELFF
TRBJ2-3 . TRBV9 TRBD2 TGTGCCAGCAGCGTAGAGTTCTCCGGGACTAGTAGCACAGATACGCAGTATTTT CASSVEFSGTSSTDTQYF
TRBJ1-1 . TRBV3-1 . TGTGCCAGCAGCCTAACCCGGGGAGCGGCCACTGAAGCTTTCTTT CASSLTRGAATEAFF
TRBJ1-3 few TRBV6-1 . TGTGCCAGCAGTGAAGTGGGAGGGATCTCTGGAAACACCATATATTTT CASSEVGGISGNTIYF
TRBJ2-3 many TRBV12-3/TRBV12-4 TRBD1 TGTGCCAGCAGTTTTGGCCGGGACAGGGGGACAGATACGCAGTATTTT CASSFGRDRGTDTQYF
TRBJ2-1 many TRBV6-1 . TGTGCCAGCAAGGGGGTCTCCTCCTACAATGAGCAGTTCTTC CASKGVSSYNEQFF
TRBJ2-6 . TRBV29-1 . TGCAGCGTTGAAGATTGGATCGCTGGGGCCAACGTCCTGACTTTC CSVEDWIAGANVLTF
TRBJ2-1 . TRBV6-1 . TGTGCCAGCAGGGGGGTAGGGGACCATGAGCAGTTCTTC CASRGVGDHEQFF
TRBJ2-2 . TRBV9 . TGTGCCAGCAGCGTAGCGACTATTCCCAACACCGGGGAGCTGTTTTTT CASSVATIPNTGELFF
TRBJ1-3 few TRBV5-1 TRBD1 TGCGCCAGCAGCCGGAGGGGGCCGGGCCTCGGAAACACCATATATTTT CASSRRGPGLGNTIYF
TRBJ2-7 many TRBV28 . TGTGCCAGCAGTTACTCATGGACCGAACACTCCTACGAGCAGTACTTC CASSYSWTEHSYEQYF
TRBJ2-3 . TRBV10-2 . TGCGCCACCGCCACAGATACGCAGTATTTT CATATDTQYF
TRBJ2-1 many TRBV6-2/TRBV6-3 . TGTGCCAGCAGTTACTCGAGAGTCAGGAGCTCCTACAATGAGCAGTTCTTC CASSYSRVRSSYNEQFF
TRBJ2-3 few TRBV20-1 TRBD2 TGCAGTGCTCCGATAGCGGGGGGGGGGTTGGATACGCAGTATTTT CSAPIAGGGLDTQYF
TRBJ1-1 few TRBV7-9 . TGTGCCAGCAGCTCGACCGGGGCCTCAAGGGCTGAAGCTTTCTTT CASSSTGASRAEAFF
TRBJ1-4 few TRBV12-3/TRBV12-4 . TGTGCCAGCAGTTTTATGGAGGCTGAAAAACTGTTTTTT CASSFMEAEKLFF
TRBJ2-3 . TRBV7-2 . TGTGCCAGCAGCAGTCAAGGGGCCTTGTGGAAGACCACAGATACGCAGTATTTT CASSSQGALWKTTDTQYF
TRBJ2-7 . TRBV6-1 . TGTGCCACCAGACATGGCGACATCTCCTACGAGCAGTACTTC CATRHGDISYEQYF
TRBJ1-5 many TRBV28 . TGTGCCAGCAGTTTATGGTCACAGAATAGCAATCAGCCCCAGCATTTT CASSLWSQNSNQPQHF
TRBJ2-7 many TRBV27 . TGTGCCAGCAGTCCGCAATCAGGACGTACAGTTGGAGGGAACGAGCAGTACTTC CASSPQSGRTVGGNEQYF
TRBJ2-2 few TRBV2 TRBD1 TGTGCCAGCAGCTTCCGGGACAGGGTTAACGCCGGGGAGCTGTTTTTT CASSFRDRVNAGELFF
TRBJ1-1 many TRBV7-2 . TGTGCCAGCACCATGTTACCCCCTCCTGTAGAAGCTTTCTTT CASTMLPPPVEAFF
TRBJ2-7 many TRBV3-1 . TGTGCCAGCAGCCAGGACGTAGTCTACGAGCAGTACTTC CASSQDVVYEQYF
TRBJ2-2 few TRBV9 TRBD2 TGTGCCAGCAACTCGCGGGCCGAGGGACTAGCGGGAGCGGTCGGGGAGCTGTTTTTT CASNSRAEGLAGAVGELFF
TRBJ1-5 few TRBV2 TRBD1 TGTGCCAGCAGATATGGGACAGGGGGGCAGCATTTT CASRYGTGGQHF
TRBJ1-6 many TRBV6-1 . TGTGCCAGCAGACCCAACCTAGGTCCTAATTCACCCCTCCACTTT CASRPNLGPNSPLHF
TRBJ2-1 many TRBV10-3 TRBD1 TGTGCCACTAGGACAGGGCAAGATGAGCAGTTCTTC CATRTGQDEQFF
TRBJ2-1 . TRBV6-1 TRBD2 TGTGCCAGCAGCCCTGGACTAGCGGGAGGGGCACGTAGCTCCTACAATGAGCAGTTCTTC CASSPGLAGGARSSYNEQFF
TRBJ2-1 . TRBV6-4 TRBD2 TGTGCCAGCAGTGAATGGGAGCGGGGTGAGCAGTTCTTC CASSEWERGEQFF
TRBJ2-1 few TRBV7-9 . TGTGCCAGCAGACCCTCTAGCGACTCCTACAATGAGCAGTTCTTC CASRPSSDSYNEQFF
TRBJ2-2 few TRBV6-1 TRBD1 TGTGCCAGCACCAGGACAGGGAACACCGGGGAGCTGTTTTTT CASTRTGNTGELFF
TRBJ1-5 few TRBV6-4 . TGTGCCAGCAGTTACTTAGGGGGTCCGAATCAGCCCCAGCATTTT CASSYLGGPNQPQHF
TRBJ2-2 . TRBV18 TRBD1 TGTGCCAGCTCACAGCAGGGGGCCCGCACCGGGGAGCTGTTTTTT CASSQQGARTGELFF
TRBJ2-7 many TRBV5-1 TRBD1 TGCGCCAGCAGCGTCGGGACAGGGGTTGACGAGCAGTACTTC CASSVGTGVDEQYF
TRBJ2-1 . TRBV3-1 . TGTGCCAGCAGCCACCAGCTCACCACAGGGTCCGACTACAATGAGCAGTTCTTC CASSHQLTTGSDYNEQFF
TRBJ2-1 . TRBV4-1 . TGCGCCAGCAGCCAAGTTCAGGTTCGCTCCTACAATGAGCAGTTCTTC CASSQVQVRSYNEQFF
TRBJ1-5 many TRBV14 TRBD1 TGTGCCAGCAGCCTCACCTCAGGGGGCAGAGGCAATCAGCCCCAGCATTTT CASSLTSGGRGNQPQHF
TRBJ2-2 . TRBV6-1 . TGTGCCAGCAGTGAACAATTAGGGAACACCGGGGAGCCGTTTTTT CASSEQLGNTGEPFF
TRBJ2-3 few TRBV19 . TGTGCCAGTATATCGGGGGACCGGACAGATTCAGATACGCAGTATTTT CASISGDRTDSDTQYF
TRBJ1-1 many TRBV28 . TGTGCCAGCAGATACAGGGTGAACACTGAAGCTTTCTTT CASRYRVNTEAFF
TRBJ2-1 many TRBV2 TRBD1 TGTGCCAGCAGTAAAGGGACAGCTGACCTCTCCTACAATGAGCAGTTCTTC CASSKGTADLSYNEQFF
TRBJ2-1 . TRBV27 TRBD1 TGTGCCAGCAGGAGCGACACAGGGGACAATGAGCAGTTCTTC CASRSDTGDNEQFF